This passage covers 24 T cell receptor beta chains from one sample sequenced in a study of T cell responses to AZD1222 COVID-19 vaccine. Profiling relied on immunoSEQ multiplex PCR, and the TCRdb table lists in-frame clones only, not all of them. This table holds 85,000 to 100,000 clones, about 78% found once. The sequences come from peripheral blood, collected on day 0 of AZD1222 vaccination. The receptors were sampled from an adult in good health.

The V gene is TRBV15, the J gene TRBJ2-6; D may be TRBD2 (5 bases). The V gene lost 0 bases and the J gene lost 9 bases, with 6 bases spanning the gap. This CDR3 spans 13 amino acids. The germline gives CDR1 LNHNV, CDR2 YYDKDF (reference sequence). In DNA, the CDR3 is TGTGCCACCAGCAGAGAGGGAGTCAACGTCCTGACTTTC. Translated, it gives CATSREGVNVLTF.

As DNA, the CDR3 is TGTGCCTGGAGGAGACAGGGGGCGGGGCTCTATGGCTACACCTTC. Translating it yields CAWRRQGAGLYGYTF. This chain joins TRBV30 and TRBJ1-2; TRBD1 matches at 10 bases. Germline assignment: CDR1 GTSNPN and CDR2 SVGIG (reference sequence). V dropped 3 bases and J dropped 4; count of bases not matched to a gene: 8. The CDR3 runs 15 residues.

The V gene is TRBV5-4, the J gene TRBJ2-7, with 9 bases aligning to TRBD1. Looked up from germline, CDR1 is SGHNT and CDR2 is YYREEE (reference sequence). The V gene end was trimmed by 2 bases and the J gene end by 5 bases; junction bases not matched to a gene: 5. This CDR3 is 14 amino acids long. CDR3 nucleotide sequence: TGTGCCAGCAGCTTTCGGGACAGGGATAACGAGCAGTACTTC. It encodes CASSFRDRDNEQYF.

V usage is TRBV5-1 and J usage is TRBJ2-7; tentative D call: TRBD1 (5 bases). CDR1 and CDR2 from the germline V gene are SGHRS and YFSETQ. The CDR3 spans 14 residues. Trimming removed 5 bases from V and 2 bases from J, with 14 bases in between. The CDR3 bases are TGCGCCAGCAGAATCGTGACAGAGACCTACGAGCAGTACTTC. This codes for CASRIVTETYEQYF.

The J gene is TRBJ2-1, the V gene TRBV4-1; D gene ambiguous. V lost 3 bases to trimming and J lost 2 bases, with 20 bases between them. This CDR3 region has 18 residues. Looked up from germline, CDR1 is MGHRA and CDR2 is YSYEKL. The CDR3 coding sequence is TGCGCCAGCAGCCAGCGTGTTCTGATTAGTCACCCCTACAATGAGCAGTTCTTC. Translating gives CASSQRVLISHPYNEQFF.

This sequence joins TRBV29-1 and TRBJ2-3, with 7 positions matching TRBD1. The CDR3 sequence is 12 residues long. With 6 bases clipped from V and 3 bases from J, the junction kept 3 bases outside the gene matches. Germline V gene data show CDR1 as SQVTM and CDR2 as ANQGSEA. CDR3 region: CSVETGTDTQYF. In nucleotides, the CDR3 is TGCAGCGTGGAGACAGGGACAGATACGCAGTATTTT.

This chain connects TRBV9 to TRBJ2-1, with 14 bases lining up with TRBD2. The CDR3 consists of 15 residues. CDR1 SGDLS and CDR2 YYNGEE come from the germline V gene. V shed 4 bases, J shed 8 bases, and the junction held 5 bases outside the gene matches. CDR3 region: CASSPGLAGVDEQFF. The CDR3 DNA is TGTGCCAGCAGCCCGGGACTAGCGGGAGTTGATGAGCAGTTCTTC.

The chain carries TRBV18 and TRBJ2-7; D is ambiguous. Trimming stripped 5 bases from V and 6 bases from J, with 17 bases between. The germline gives CDR1 KGHSH, CDR2 LQKENI. This CDR3 has 14 residues. CDR3: CASSRAPGRAEQYF. DNA of the CDR3: TGTGCCAGCTCAAGGGCGCCGGGTCGAGCCGAGCAGTACTTC.

This clone has just a few counts. The V and J genes are TRBV9 and TRBJ1-3; no clear D. The CDR3 runs to 16 residues. The V and J ends lost 0 bases and 1 base respectively, with 11 bases between them. The germline gives CDR1 SGDLS, CDR2 YYNGEE. The CDR3 sequence: CASSVAVASSGNTIYF. The CDR3 region has the DNA TGTGCCAGCAGCGTAGCCGTGGCCAGTTCTGGAAACACCATATATTTT.

The chain carries TRBV6-6 and TRBJ1-5; D not certain. The CDR3 contains 13 residues. The germline V and J ends were trimmed by 4 bases and 5 bases, with 9 bases remaining between them. Germline V lookup: CDR1 MNHNY, CDR2 SVGAGI (reference sequence). This CDR3 reads CASSFSTDQPQHF. The CDR3 DNA reads as TGTGCCAGCAGTTTCAGTACGGATCAGCCCCAGCATTTT.

The chain recombines TRBV29-1 with TRBJ2-3; no definite D call. The V and J ends lost 1 base and 1 base respectively, with 6 bases between them. The CDR3 consists of 13 residues. Germline values: CDR1 SQVTM, CDR2 ANQGSEA. The CDR3 reads CSVEGSGTDTQYF. CDR3 coding DNA: TGCAGCGTTGAAGGGTCGGGCACAGATACGCAGTATTTT.

The chain recombines TRBV30 with TRBJ2-2; 8 nucleotides agree with TRBD1. The germline CDR1 and CDR2 sequences are GTSNPN and SVGIG (reference sequence). CDR3 length equals 16 residues. The V gene end was trimmed by 4 bases and the J gene end by 6 bases; junction bases not matched to a gene: 13. CDR3 DNA: TGTGCCTGGACAGGGGGCGCGATAAGTCTTGCCGGGGAGCTGTTTTTT. It translates to CAWTGGAISLAGELFF.

The chain couples TRBV2 to TRBJ2-1; 9 positions match TRBD1. J gave up 8 bases and V 7 bases, and 9 bases lay outside the gene matches. CDR3 size: 14 residues. The V gene's germline CDR1 is SNHLY and CDR2 FYNNEI. CDR3 in DNA: TGTGCCAGCATCGAACGGACAGGGGAGGATGAGCAGTTCTTC. This translates into CASIERTGEDEQFF. Filled out from reference TRBV2 and TRBJ2-1, the complete variable domain reads EPEVTQTPSHQVTQMGQEVILRCVPISNHLYFYWYRQILGQKVEFLVSFYNNEISEKSEIFDDQFSVERPDGSNFTLKIRSTKLEDSAMYFCASIERTGEDEQFFGPGTRLTVL.

The chain couples TRBV27 to TRBJ2-3; TRBD2 matches 13 bases. Germline V gene sequence: CDR1 MNHEY, CDR2 SMNVEV (reference sequence). V shed 3 bases and J 0 bases; nucleotides not matched to a gene: 12. The CDR3 is 20 residues long. The CDR3 DNA sequence: TGTGCCAGCAGTTTCCGCACTAGCGGGAGGGCCGGACCTAGCACAGATACGCAGTATTTT. It specifies CASSFRTSGRAGPSTDTQYF.

This chain links TRBV3-1 (or the pseudogene TRBV3-2) with TRBJ2-1; TRBD2 aligns across 11 bases. From germline, CDR1 is LGHDT and CDR2 YNNKEL (reference sequence). The CDR3 has 17 residues. Germline trimming cut 4 bases from V and 5 bases from J; bases unmatched to any gene: 10. For the CDR3, the DNA is TGTGCCAGCAGCCCCGTCTTAGCGGGAGGGCCCAACAATGAGCAGTTCTTC. Translated, it gives CASSPVLAGGPNNEQFF.

The J gene is TRBJ1-2, the V gene TRBV11-2; tentative D call: TRBD1 (5 bases). The CDR3 totals 15 residues. Trimming removed 6 bases at V and 7 bases at J, with 21 bases between. Germline CDR1 and CDR2: SGHAT and FQNNGV. CDR3 nucleotide sequence: TGTGCCAGCAGGGGACGGGACTCCGGTGGGTTTGGCTACACCTTC. This codes for CASRGRDSGGFGYTF.

V is TRBV25-1 and J is TRBJ1-2, with unresolved D. With 2 bases removed from V and 8 bases from J, the gap between germline ends came to 9 bases. Germline V CDR1 and CDR2: MGHDK, SYGVNS. The CDR3 spans 12 residues. CDR3: CASSEPLGGYTF. Here the CDR3 DNA reads TGTGCCAGCAGTGAACCCCTGGGGGGCTACACCTTC.

V and J are TRBV10-2 and TRBJ2-7; D may be TRBD1 or TRBD2 (6 bases each). V dropped 4 bases and J dropped 5 bases, with 12 bases sitting between them. Per the germline V gene, CDR1 is WSHSY and CDR2 is SAAADI. There are 13 residues in the CDR3. The CDR3 loop reads CASSARGLNEQYF. The CDR3 DNA reads as TGCGCCAGCAGTGCCCGGGGGCTTAACGAGCAGTACTTC.

The CDR3 DNA reads as TGTGCCAGTAGTATACAGGGGGACTATGGCTACACCTTC. It is translated as CASSIQGDYGYTF. The J gene is TRBJ1-2, the V gene TRBV19; 7 bases fit TRBD1. Germline lookup yields CDR1 LNHDA and CDR2 SQIVND (reference sequence). With 2 bases clipped from V and 3 bases from J, the junction kept 0 bases outside the gene matches. This CDR3 spans 13 amino acids.

The chain recombines TRBV29-1 with TRBJ2-7, with no clear D. Per the germline V gene, CDR1 is SQVTM and CDR2 is ANQGSEA. CDR3 length: 11 residues. V lost 2 bases, J lost 5 bases, and 7 bases lay in between. The CDR3 DNA follows: TGCAGCGTTGAATCAGCTGACGAGCAGTACTTC. Protein: CSVESADEQYF.

This chain links TRBV5-1 with TRBJ1-2; the D gene is possibly TRBD1 (6 bases). The CDR3 sequence is 15 residues long. The V gene's germline CDR1 is SGHRS and CDR2 YFSETQ. Deletions cut 2 bases from V and 0 bases from J, with 11 bases between. CDR3 in DNA: TGCGCCAGCAGCTTACAGGGAAACCCTAACTATGGCTACACCTTC. Protein: CASSLQGNPNYGYTF.

The chain recombines TRBV2 with TRBJ2-7, with 9 positions matching TRBD2. V shed 6 bases and J 9 bases; nucleotides not matched to a gene: 12. Germline V CDR1 and CDR2: SNHLY, FYNNEI. The CDR3 sequence is 14 residues long. This chain's CDR3 is CASRAGTSQNVQYF. The CDR3 region has the DNA TGTGCCAGCAGGGCCGGGACTAGCCAAAACGTGCAGTACTTC.

The rearrangement joins TRBV6-6 to TRBJ1-5; maybe TRBD1 (5 bases). Trimming stripped 5 bases from V and 4 bases from J, with 9 bases between. The CDR3 contains 13 residues. Looked up from germline, CDR1 is MNHNY and CDR2 is SVGAGI (reference sequence). The CDR3 sequence is CASSTQGNQPQHF. The CDR3 bases are TGTGCCAGCAGTACTCAGGGAAATCAGCCCCAGCATTTT.

V is TRBV18 and J is TRBJ2-7; 10 bases align to TRBD1. The CDR3 runs 13 residues. J was trimmed by 5 bases and V by 5 bases; bases with no gene match: 3. Per the germline V gene, CDR1 is KGHSH and CDR2 is LQKENI. CDR3 loop: CASSAGTGDEQYF. CDR3 bases: TGTGCCAGCTCAGCCGGGACAGGGGACGAGCAGTACTTC.